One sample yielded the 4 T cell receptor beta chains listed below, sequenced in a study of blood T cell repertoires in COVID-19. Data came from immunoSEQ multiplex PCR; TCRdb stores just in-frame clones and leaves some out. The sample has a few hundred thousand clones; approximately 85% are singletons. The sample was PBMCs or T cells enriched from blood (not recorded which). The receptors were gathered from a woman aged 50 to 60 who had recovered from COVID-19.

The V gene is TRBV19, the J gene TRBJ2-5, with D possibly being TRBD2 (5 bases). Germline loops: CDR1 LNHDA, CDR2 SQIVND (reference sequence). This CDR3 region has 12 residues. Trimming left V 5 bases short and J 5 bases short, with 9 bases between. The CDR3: CASSGVAETQYF. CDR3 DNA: TGTGCCAGTAGTGGGGTAGCGGAGACCCAGTACTTC.

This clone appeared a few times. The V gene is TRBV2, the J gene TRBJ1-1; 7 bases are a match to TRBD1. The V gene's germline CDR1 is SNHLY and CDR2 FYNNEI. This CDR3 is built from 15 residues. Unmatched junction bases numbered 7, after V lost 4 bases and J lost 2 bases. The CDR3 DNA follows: TGTGCCAGCAGTGGCGCCGGGACAGCAAACACTGAAGCTTTCTTT. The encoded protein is CASSGAGTANTEAFF.

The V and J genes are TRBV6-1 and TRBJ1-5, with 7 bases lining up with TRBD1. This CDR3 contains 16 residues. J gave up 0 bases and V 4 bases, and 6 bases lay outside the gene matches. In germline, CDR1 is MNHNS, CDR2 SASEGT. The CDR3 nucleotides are TGTGCCAGCAGTGGACAGGGACCATCTAGCAATCAGCCCCAGCATTTT. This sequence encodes CASSGQGPSSNQPQHF.

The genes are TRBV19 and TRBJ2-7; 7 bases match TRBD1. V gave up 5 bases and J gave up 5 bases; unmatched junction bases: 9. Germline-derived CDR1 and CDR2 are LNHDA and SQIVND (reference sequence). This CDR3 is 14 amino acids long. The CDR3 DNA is TGTGCCAGTAGTGCACTTACAGGGGTAGACGAGCAGTACTTC. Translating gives CASSALTGVDEQYF.